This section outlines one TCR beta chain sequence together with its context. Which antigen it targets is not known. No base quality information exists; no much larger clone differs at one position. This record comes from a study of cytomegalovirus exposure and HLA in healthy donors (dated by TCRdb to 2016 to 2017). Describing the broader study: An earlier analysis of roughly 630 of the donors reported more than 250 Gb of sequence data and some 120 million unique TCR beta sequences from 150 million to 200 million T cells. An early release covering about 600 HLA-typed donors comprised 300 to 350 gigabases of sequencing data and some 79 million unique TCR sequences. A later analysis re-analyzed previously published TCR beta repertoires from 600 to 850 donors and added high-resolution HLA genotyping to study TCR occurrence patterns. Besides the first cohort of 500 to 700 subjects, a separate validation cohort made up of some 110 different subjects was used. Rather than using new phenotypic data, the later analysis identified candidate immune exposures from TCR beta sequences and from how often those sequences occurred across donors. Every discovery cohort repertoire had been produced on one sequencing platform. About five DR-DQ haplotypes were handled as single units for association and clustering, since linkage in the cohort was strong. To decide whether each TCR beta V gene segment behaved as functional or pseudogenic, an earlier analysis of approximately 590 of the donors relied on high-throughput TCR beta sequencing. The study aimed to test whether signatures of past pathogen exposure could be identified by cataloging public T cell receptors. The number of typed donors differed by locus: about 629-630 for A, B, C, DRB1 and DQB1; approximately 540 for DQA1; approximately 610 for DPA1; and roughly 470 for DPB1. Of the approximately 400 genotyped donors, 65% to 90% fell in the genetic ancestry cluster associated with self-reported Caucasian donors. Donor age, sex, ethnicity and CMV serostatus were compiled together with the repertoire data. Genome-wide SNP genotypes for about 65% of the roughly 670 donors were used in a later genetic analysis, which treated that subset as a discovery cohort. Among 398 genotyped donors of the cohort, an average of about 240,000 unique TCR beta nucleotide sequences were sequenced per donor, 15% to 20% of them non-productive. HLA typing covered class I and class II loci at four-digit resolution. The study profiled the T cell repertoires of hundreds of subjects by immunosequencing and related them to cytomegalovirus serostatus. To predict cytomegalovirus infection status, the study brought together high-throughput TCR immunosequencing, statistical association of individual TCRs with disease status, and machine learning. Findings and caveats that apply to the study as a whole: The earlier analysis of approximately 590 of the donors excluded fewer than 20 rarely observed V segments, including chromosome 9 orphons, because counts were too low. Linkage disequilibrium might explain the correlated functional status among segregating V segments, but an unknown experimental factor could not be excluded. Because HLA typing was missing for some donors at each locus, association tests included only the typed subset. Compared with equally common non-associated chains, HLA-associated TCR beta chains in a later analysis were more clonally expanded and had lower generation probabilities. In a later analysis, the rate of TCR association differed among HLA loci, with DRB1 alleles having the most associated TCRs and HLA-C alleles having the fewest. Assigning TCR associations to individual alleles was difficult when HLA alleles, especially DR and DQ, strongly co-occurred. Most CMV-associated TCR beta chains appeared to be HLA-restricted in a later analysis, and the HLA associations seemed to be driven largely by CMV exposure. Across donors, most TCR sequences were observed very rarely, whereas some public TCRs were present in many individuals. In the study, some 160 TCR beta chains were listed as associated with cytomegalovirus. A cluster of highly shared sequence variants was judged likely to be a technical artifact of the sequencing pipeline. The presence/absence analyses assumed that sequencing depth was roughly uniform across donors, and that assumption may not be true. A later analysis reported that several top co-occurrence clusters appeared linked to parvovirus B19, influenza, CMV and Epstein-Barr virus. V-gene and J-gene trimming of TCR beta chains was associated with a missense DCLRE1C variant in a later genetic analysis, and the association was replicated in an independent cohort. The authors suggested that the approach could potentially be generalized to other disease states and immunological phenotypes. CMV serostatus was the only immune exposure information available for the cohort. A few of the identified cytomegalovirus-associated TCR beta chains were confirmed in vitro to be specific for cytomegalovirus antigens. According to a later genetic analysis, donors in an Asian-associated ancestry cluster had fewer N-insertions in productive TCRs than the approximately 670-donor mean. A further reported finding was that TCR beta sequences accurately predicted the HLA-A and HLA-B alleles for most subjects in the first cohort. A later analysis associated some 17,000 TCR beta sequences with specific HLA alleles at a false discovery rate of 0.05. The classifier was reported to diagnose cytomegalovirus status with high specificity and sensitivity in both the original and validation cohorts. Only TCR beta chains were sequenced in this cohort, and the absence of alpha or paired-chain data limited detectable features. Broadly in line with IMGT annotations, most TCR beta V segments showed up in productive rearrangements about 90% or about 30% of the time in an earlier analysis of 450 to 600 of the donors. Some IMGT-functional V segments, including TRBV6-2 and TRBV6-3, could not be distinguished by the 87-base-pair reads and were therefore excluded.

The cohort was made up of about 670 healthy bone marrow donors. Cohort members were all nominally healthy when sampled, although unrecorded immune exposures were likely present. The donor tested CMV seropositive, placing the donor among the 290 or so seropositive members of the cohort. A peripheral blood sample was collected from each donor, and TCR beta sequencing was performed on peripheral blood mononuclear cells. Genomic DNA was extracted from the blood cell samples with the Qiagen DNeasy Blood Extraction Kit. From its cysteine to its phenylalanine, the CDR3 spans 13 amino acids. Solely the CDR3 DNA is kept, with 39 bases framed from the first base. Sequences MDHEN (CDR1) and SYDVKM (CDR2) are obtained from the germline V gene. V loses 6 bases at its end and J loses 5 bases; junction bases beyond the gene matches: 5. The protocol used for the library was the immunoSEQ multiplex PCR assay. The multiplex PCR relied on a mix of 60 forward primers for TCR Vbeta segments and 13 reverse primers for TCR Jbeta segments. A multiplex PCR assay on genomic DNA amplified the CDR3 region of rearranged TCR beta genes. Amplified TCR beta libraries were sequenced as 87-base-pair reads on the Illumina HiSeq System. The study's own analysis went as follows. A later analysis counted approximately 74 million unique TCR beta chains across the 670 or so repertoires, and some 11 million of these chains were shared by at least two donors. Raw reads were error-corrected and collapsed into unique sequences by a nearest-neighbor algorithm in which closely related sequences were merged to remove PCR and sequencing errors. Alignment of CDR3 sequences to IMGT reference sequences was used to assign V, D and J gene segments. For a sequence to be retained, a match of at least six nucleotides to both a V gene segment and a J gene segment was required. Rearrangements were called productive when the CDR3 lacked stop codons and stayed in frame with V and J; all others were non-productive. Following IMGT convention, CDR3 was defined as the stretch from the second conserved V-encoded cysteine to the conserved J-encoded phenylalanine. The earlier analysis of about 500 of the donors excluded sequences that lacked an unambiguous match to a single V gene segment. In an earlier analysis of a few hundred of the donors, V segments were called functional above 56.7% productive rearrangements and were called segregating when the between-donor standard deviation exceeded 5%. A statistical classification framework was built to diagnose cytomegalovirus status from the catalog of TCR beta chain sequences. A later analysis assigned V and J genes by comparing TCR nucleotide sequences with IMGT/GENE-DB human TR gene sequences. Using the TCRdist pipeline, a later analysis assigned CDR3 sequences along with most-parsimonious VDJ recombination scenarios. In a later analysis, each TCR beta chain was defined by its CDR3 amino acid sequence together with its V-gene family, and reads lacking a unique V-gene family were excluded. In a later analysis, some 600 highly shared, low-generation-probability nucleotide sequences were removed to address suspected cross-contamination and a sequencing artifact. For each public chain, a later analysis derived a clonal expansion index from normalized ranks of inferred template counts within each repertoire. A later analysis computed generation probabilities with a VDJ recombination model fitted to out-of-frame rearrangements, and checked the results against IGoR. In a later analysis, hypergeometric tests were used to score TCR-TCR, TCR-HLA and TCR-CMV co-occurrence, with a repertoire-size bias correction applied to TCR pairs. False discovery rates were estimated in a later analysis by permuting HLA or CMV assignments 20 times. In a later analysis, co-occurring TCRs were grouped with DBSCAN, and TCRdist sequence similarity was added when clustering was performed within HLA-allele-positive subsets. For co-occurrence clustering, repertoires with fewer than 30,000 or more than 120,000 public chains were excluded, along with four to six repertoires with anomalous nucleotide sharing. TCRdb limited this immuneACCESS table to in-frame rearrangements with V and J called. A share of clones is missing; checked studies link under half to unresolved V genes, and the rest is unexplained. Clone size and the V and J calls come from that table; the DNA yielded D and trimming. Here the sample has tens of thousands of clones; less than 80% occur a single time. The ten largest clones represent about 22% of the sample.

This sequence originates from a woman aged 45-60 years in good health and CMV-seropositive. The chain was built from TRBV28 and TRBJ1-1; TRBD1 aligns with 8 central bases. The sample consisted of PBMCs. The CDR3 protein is CASSSGQVTEAFF. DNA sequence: TGTGCCAGCAGCTCGGGACAGGTAACTGAAGCTTTCTTT.